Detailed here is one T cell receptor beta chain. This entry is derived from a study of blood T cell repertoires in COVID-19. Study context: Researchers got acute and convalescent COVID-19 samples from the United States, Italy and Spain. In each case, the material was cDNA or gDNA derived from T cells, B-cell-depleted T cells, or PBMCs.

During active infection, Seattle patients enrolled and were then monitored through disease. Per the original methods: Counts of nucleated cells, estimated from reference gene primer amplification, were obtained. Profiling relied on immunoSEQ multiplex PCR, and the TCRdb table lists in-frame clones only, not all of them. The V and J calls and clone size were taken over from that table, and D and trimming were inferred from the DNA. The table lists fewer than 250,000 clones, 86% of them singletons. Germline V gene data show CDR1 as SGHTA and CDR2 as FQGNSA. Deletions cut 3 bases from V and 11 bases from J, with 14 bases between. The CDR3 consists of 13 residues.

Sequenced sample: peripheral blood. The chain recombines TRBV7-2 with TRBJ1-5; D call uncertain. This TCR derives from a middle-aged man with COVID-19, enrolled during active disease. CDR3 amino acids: CASSLGYSRAQHF. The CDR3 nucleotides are TGTGCCAGCAGCTTGGGTTACAGTAGAGCCCAGCATTTT.